This T cell receptor (beta chain) was captured by sequencing in a study of cytomegalovirus exposure and HLA in healthy donors. A multiplex PCR was run with 60 Vbeta primers and 13 Jbeta primers. Produced via immunoSEQ multiplex PCR; TCRdb's table is partial and in-frame only. The sample includes roughly 180,000 clones, over 75% of them seen just once. In the case of this clone: Other DNA sequences in the same sample also yield this CDR3.

The CDR3 contains 14 residues. V was pared by 2 bases and J by 3 bases, with 4 bases of the junction left unmatched. Germline values: CDR1 SGDLS, CDR2 YYNGEE. The origin of this receptor is a woman aged 25 to 39 in good health and CMV-seronegative. The chain employs TRBV9 and TRBJ2-7; 8 bases line up with TRBD1. The sample consisted of PBMCs. The CDR3 loop is CASSVGTGRYEQYF. The CDR3 DNA is TGTGCCAGCAGCGTGGGGACAGGCCGCTACGAGCAGTACTTC. The full variable domain, with the rest looked up from reference TRBV9 and TRBJ2-7, is DSGVTQTPKHLITATGQRVTLRCSPRSGDLSVYWYQQSLDQGLQFLIQYYNGEERAKGNILERFSAQQFPDLHSELNLSSLELGDSALYFCASSVGTGRYEQYFGPGTRLTVT.